One and the same sample provided the 24 T cell receptor beta chains below, sequenced in a study of human thymus T cells. Measured with immunoSEQ multiplex PCR; TCRdb has only the in-frame clones, and not every one. The sample holds around 120,000 clones, about 93% seen once. Thymic material originated from resections removed in the course of corrective heart surgery. Specimen: thymus tissue. All receptors come from a boy younger than two with a congenital heart defect but otherwise immunologically healthy.

The J gene is TRBJ1-2, the V gene TRBV19; D is unresolved. Germline V CDR1 and CDR2: LNHDA, SQIVND (reference sequence). The CDR3 contains 11 residues. V lost 2 bases and J 8 bases, leaving 6 bases between the germline ends. This chain's CDR3 is CASSIKDGYTF. CDR3 sequence (DNA): TGTGCCAGTAGTATAAAGGACGGCTACACCTTC.

For the CDR3, the DNA is TGTGCCAGTAGTGTCTACTTGGGGCAGGAGTCCTCTGGGGCCAACGTCCTGACTTTC. Protein product: CASSVYLGQESSGANVLTF. V and J are TRBV19 and TRBJ2-6; D may be TRBD1 (5 bases). The V gene lost 5 bases and the J gene lost 0 bases, with 20 bases spanning the gap. The CDR3 loop spans 19 amino acids. Germline V gene lookup returns CDR1 LNHDA and CDR2 SQIVND (reference sequence).

The chain has TRBV7-9 and TRBJ1-3; D is undetermined. The germline CDR1 and CDR2 sequences are SEHNR and FQNEAQ (reference sequence). The ends were cut back, 0 bases at V and 0 bases at J, with 18 bases in the middle. The CDR3 has 19 residues. CDR3 region: CASSLARAVLSISGNTIYF. In DNA, the CDR3 is TGTGCCAGCAGCTTAGCGAGGGCAGTTCTGTCTATCTCTGGAAACACCATATATTTT.

This chain links TRBV11-2 with TRBJ2-1, with D possibly being TRBD2 (5 bases). The germline gives CDR1 SGHAT, CDR2 FQNNGV. The CDR3 is made up of 13 amino acids. The V and J ends lost 4 bases and 5 bases respectively, with 9 bases between them. The CDR3 nucleotides are TGTGCCAGCAGCTCACGAGGGAACAATGAGCAGTTCTTC. This sequence encodes CASSSRGNNEQFF.

The chain joins TRBV4-3 to TRBJ1-1; D may be TRBD1 (6 bases). The CDR3 length is 16 residues. Looked up from germline, CDR1 is LGHNA and CDR2 is YSLEER. V dropped 1 base and J dropped 3 bases, with 15 bases sitting between them. The CDR3 region is CASSQAIGGRDTEAFF. The CDR3 coding sequence is TGCGCCAGCAGCCAAGCAATAGGGGGGAGGGACACTGAAGCTTTCTTT.

The chain joins TRBV28 to TRBJ1-1; 10 positions agree with TRBD1. Germline lookup yields CDR1 MDHEN and CDR2 SYDVKM. The ends lost 2 bases at V and 5 bases at J; junction bases unmatched: 8. The CDR3 runs to 16 residues. The CDR3 spells CASSLRRDRGKTEAFF. The CDR3 DNA sequence: TGTGCCAGCAGTTTACGTAGGGACAGGGGTAAAACTGAAGCTTTCTTT. The entire variable domain, with the rest obtained from reference TRBV28 and TRBJ1-1, is as follows: DVKVTQSSRYLVKRTGEKVFLECVQDMDHENMFWYRQDPGLGLRLIYFSYDVKMKEKGDIPEGYSVSREKKERFSLILESASTNQTSMYLCASSLRRDRGKTEAFFGQGTRLTVV.

This sequence joins TRBV7-2 and TRBJ2-1; D gene unclear. This CDR3 has 12 residues. Per germline, CDR1 SGHTA and CDR2 FQGNSA. V lost 10 bases to trimming and J lost 2 bases, with 9 bases between them. The CDR3 DNA reads as TGTGCCATCTACGACACCTACAATGAGCAGTTCTTC. It yields the protein CAIYDTYNEQFF.

The V and J genes are TRBV5-1 and TRBJ2-5; TRBD2 matches at 7 bases. The germline V gene has CDR1 SGHRS and CDR2 YFSETQ. Germline trimming cut 2 bases from V and 5 bases from J; bases unmatched to any gene: 27. This CDR3 has 21 residues. CDR3 coding DNA: TGCGCCAGCAGCTTCAAAGGGGTTTCAGGTAGAGCTAGCGGTGAGGAGGAGACCCAGTACTTC. Translation: CASSFKGVSGRASGEEETQYF. Full variable domain (rest looked up from reference TRBV5-1 and TRBJ2-5): KAGVTQTPRYLIKTRGQQVTLSCSPISGHRSVSWYQQTPGQGLQFLFEYFSETQRNKGNFPGRFSGRQFSNSRSEMNVSTLELGDSALYLCASSFKGVSGRASGEEETQYFGPGTRLLVL.

CDR3 coding DNA: TGTGCCAGCAGTGAAAACGGGGGCGGTGTTCACAATGAGCAGTTCTTC. Encoded protein: CASSENGGGVHNEQFF. This chain uses TRBV2 with TRBJ2-1; the D gene could be TRBD1 or TRBD2 (6 bases each). The CDR3 consists of 16 residues. The V end was cut by 2 bases, the J end by 5 bases, with 16 bases between. The germline gives CDR1 SNHLY, CDR2 FYNNEI. The full variable domain, completed using reference TRBV2 and TRBJ2-1, is EPEVTQTPSHQVTQMGQEVILRCVPISNHLYFYWYRQILGQKVEFLVSFYNNEISEKSEIFDDQFSVERPDGSNFTLKIRSTKLEDSAMYFCASSENGGGVHNEQFFGPGTRLTVL.

This sequence joins TRBV27 and TRBJ1-4, with 9 bases lining up with TRBD1. From germline, CDR1 is MNHEY and CDR2 SMNVEV (reference sequence). CDR3 length equals 15 residues. With V trimmed by 5 bases and J by 8 bases, 9 bases remained unmatched. This CDR3 reads CASSPTGTGPEKLFF. In DNA, the CDR3 is TGTGCCAGCAGTCCGACCGGGACAGGGCCGGAAAAACTGTTTTTT.

The J gene is TRBJ1-5, the V gene TRBV19; 10 nucleotides match TRBD1. The CDR3 has 15 amino acids. V was clipped by 5 bases and J by 2 bases; unmatched bases: 3. CDR1 LNHDA and CDR2 SQIVND come from the germline V gene (reference sequence). CDR3 protein: CASSPDRGRNQPQHF. In DNA form, the CDR3 reads TGTGCCAGTAGTCCCGACAGGGGGCGCAATCAGCCCCAGCATTTT.

The V gene is TRBV11-3, the J gene TRBJ1-2; D perhaps matches TRBD1 (5 bases). The CDR3 totals 14 residues. Germline V gene sequence: CDR1 SGHNT, CDR2 YENEEA. The V end was cut by 5 bases, the J end by 7 bases, with 17 bases between. The DNA for the CDR3 is TGTGCCAGCAGCATGACCCAGGGACGGCGTGGCTACACCTTC. Translated, it gives CASSMTQGRRGYTF. Full variable domain (rest looked up from reference TRBV11-3 and TRBJ1-2): EAGVVQSPRYKIIEKKQPVAFWCNPISGHNTLYWYLQNLGQGPELLIRYENEEAVDDSQLPKDRFSAERLKGVDSTLKIQPAELGDSAVYLCASSMTQGRRGYTFGSGTRLTVV.

The chain employs TRBV19 and TRBJ1-2; no definite D call. V was shortened by 0 bases and J by 4 bases, with 6 bases between the two germline ends. CDR3 length: 13 residues. Germline V gives CDR1 LNHDA, CDR2 SQIVND (reference sequence). The CDR3 is CASSIDSSYGYTF. CDR3 DNA: TGTGCCAGTAGTATAGATTCCTCCTATGGCTACACCTTC.

In its sample, this clone was seen once. V is TRBV30 and J is TRBJ2-2, with D possibly being TRBD1 (5 bases). This CDR3 has 17 amino acids. CDR1 and CDR2 (germline): GTSNPN, SVGIG (reference sequence). Trimming pared 0 bases from V and 6 bases from J, leaving 20 bases between. CDR3: CAWSVQIFTGPAGELFF. CDR3 nucleotide sequence: TGTGCCTGGAGTGTACAGATCTTCACAGGTCCTGCCGGGGAGCTGTTTTTT.

This clone was seen more than once but under ten times. This chain uses TRBV30 with TRBJ1-2; D possibly corresponds to TRBD1 (6 bases). The V gene's germline CDR1 is GTSNPN and CDR2 SVGIG (reference sequence). This CDR3 region has 12 residues. The ends were cut back, 6 bases at V and 2 bases at J, with 10 bases in the middle. Here the CDR3 reads CACRDRNYGYTF. For the CDR3, the DNA is TGTGCCTGCCGCGACAGGAACTATGGCTACACCTTC.

The chain couples TRBV28 to TRBJ1-2, with unresolved D. The CDR3 is made up of 16 amino acids. V dropped 2 bases and J dropped 6 bases, with 19 bases sitting between them. Germline CDR1 and CDR2: MDHEN and SYDVKM. CDR3 region: CASSLGDRGLVDGYTF. CDR3 DNA sequence: TGTGCCAGCAGTTTAGGCGACCGGGGTTTAGTGGATGGCTACACCTTC.

This rearrangement joins TRBV11-2 to TRBJ2-7; 7 nucleotides match TRBD1. The ends lost 5 bases at V and 4 bases at J; junction bases unmatched: 11. The V gene's germline CDR1 is SGHAT and CDR2 FQNNGV. This CDR3 is built from 15 residues. The CDR3 DNA reads TGTGCCAGCAGCCCAGCGACAGGGCAGCGGTACGAGCAGTACTTC. Its protein product is CASSPATGQRYEQYF.

The rearrangement uses TRBV19 and TRBJ1-2; D possibly corresponds to TRBD1 (6 bases). The CDR3 consists of 15 residues. The germline V gene encodes CDR1 LNHDA and CDR2 SQIVND (reference sequence). With 7 bases removed from V and 0 bases from J, the gap between germline ends came to 15 bases. The CDR3 sequence: CASTTSGGPNYGYTF. In DNA form, the CDR3 reads TGTGCCAGTACTACCTCCGGGGGCCCTAACTATGGCTACACCTTC.

The chain links TRBV13 to TRBJ1-2; TRBD1 agrees at 7 bases. Germline-derived CDR1 and CDR2 are PRHDT and FYEKMQ (reference sequence). CDR3 length: 14 amino acids. V shed 5 bases and J 5 bases; nucleotides not matched to a gene: 8. In nucleotides, the CDR3 is TGTGCCAGCAGCCCAGGGGGAGACACATATGGCTACACCTTC. This translates into CASSPGGDTYGYTF.

The J gene is TRBJ1-6, the V gene TRBV4-1; D unclear. V shed 3 bases and J shed 5 bases, with 17 bases lying between them. The CDR3 loop spans 17 amino acids. In germline, CDR1 is MGHRA, CDR2 YSYEKL. The CDR3 reads CASSHPYQTENNSPLHF. The CDR3 DNA reads as TGCGCCAGCAGCCATCCCTACCAGACGGAGAATAATTCACCCCTCCACTTT.

This chain connects TRBV4-3 to TRBJ2-5, with D maybe TRBD2 (6 bases). Trimming removed 4 bases from V and 5 bases from J, with 11 bases in between. The CDR3 runs 13 residues. Germline CDR1 and CDR2: LGHNA and YSLEER. The CDR3 is CASSPHRGETQYF. The CDR3 DNA reads TGCGCCAGCAGCCCTCACCGGGGGGAGACCCAGTACTTC.

This chain uses TRBV2 with TRBJ1-5, with a tentative D call TRBD1 (6 bases). Germline loops: CDR1 SNHLY, CDR2 FYNNEI. Trimming stripped 7 bases from V and 0 bases from J, with 10 bases between. There are 14 residues in the CDR3. The DNA of the CDR3 is TGTGCCAGCAATGGGGGGCATAGCAATCAGCCCCAGCATTTT. This sequence encodes CASNGGHSNQPQHF.

The CDR3 here is CASSQDSWGGPTDTQYF. The CDR3 nucleotides are TGCGCCAGCAGCCAAGATAGTTGGGGGGGTCCGACAGATACGCAGTATTTT. This chain uses TRBV4-3 with TRBJ2-3; 7 positions agree with TRBD2. This CDR3 spans 17 amino acids. Germline-derived CDR1 and CDR2 are LGHNA and YSLEER. Trimming removed 0 bases from V and 3 bases from J; junction bases left unmatched: 9.

This clone was counted a single time. CDR3 sequence reads: CAISESRVGYTF. The CDR3 DNA follows: TGTGCCATCAGTGAGTCACGGGTCGGCTACACCTTC. J is TRBJ1-2 and V is TRBV10-3; D is unresolved. The V gene lost 0 bases and the J gene lost 8 bases, with 7 bases spanning the gap. The CDR3 extends over 12 amino acids. The germline CDR1 and CDR2 sequences are ENHRY and SYGVKD.